The T cell receptor (beta chain) under discussion was sequenced for a study of a mutant IDH1 vaccine in newly diagnosed glioma. Findings of the study overall: Any relationship between pseudoprogression and changes in top peripheral T cell clonotypes seemed absent.

CDR1 and CDR2 from the germline V gene are SNHLY and FYNNEI. V was pared by 2 bases and J by 3 bases, with 17 bases between. This CDR3 contains 17 residues. Time point indicated: baseline, week 1 (first vaccination visit). The treatment is: pre-vaccination baseline after standard-of-care therapy. Newly diagnosed WHO grade 3 or 4 IDH1-mutant, ATRX-lost astrocytomas were identified in the donors. This clone was recorded a few times. No antigen is known for it. Data came from immunoSEQ multiplex PCR; TCRdb stores just in-frame clones and leaves some out. The sample lists over 30,000 clones, about three quarters occurring once.

The genes are TRBV2 and TRBJ1-5, with D unresolved. The receptor's source is a middle-aged man with glioma. Some clones in this sample may be carry-over from other donors' samples. Sequenced here: peripheral blood mononuclear cells (PBMCs), sampled from a glioma patient treated with radiotherapy, temozolomide or both. This CDR3 is CASSEPRYNGDNQPQHF. CDR3 DNA sequence: TGTGCCAGCAGTGAACCGAGGTATAATGGTGACAATCAGCCCCAGCATTTT. Variable domain in full (rest from reference TRBV2 and TRBJ1-5): EPEVTQTPSHQVTQMGQEVILRCVPISNHLYFYWYRQILGQKVEFLVSFYNNEISEKSEIFDDQFSVERPDGSNFTLKIRSTKLEDSAMYFCASSEPRYNGDNQPQHFGDGTRLSIL.